The subject of this entry is one TCR beta chain. The table lists this clone with a few counts. It lacks a known antigen. Nothing much larger sits one base from this clone, and base qualities are not available. Library method: the immunoSEQ multiplex PCR assay. The multiplex PCR relied on a mix of 60 forward primers for TCR Vbeta segments and 13 reverse primers for TCR Jbeta segments. The CDR3 region of rearranged TCR beta genes was amplified from genomic DNA with a multiplex PCR assay. Amplified TCR beta libraries were sequenced as 87-base-pair reads on the Illumina HiSeq System. The original pipeline was this. A later analysis tallied roughly 78 million unique TCR beta chains across the 666 repertoires, and some 10 million of those chains were shared by two or more donors. To remove PCR and sequencing errors, raw reads were error-corrected and collapsed into unique sequences using a nearest-neighbor algorithm that merged closely related sequences. CDR3 sequences were aligned to IMGT reference sequences to assign V, D and J gene segments. For a sequence to be retained, a match of at least six nucleotides to both a V gene segment and a J gene segment was required. A rearrangement was called productive if the CDR3 had no stop codons and remained in frame with V and J, and every other rearrangement was called non-productive. Following IMGT convention, CDR3 was defined as the stretch from the second conserved V-encoded cysteine to the conserved J-encoded phenylalanine. In an earlier analysis of roughly 610 of the donors, sequences lacking an unambiguous match to a single V gene segment were excluded. In an earlier analysis of some 590 of the donors, a V segment was called functional when productive rearrangements were above 56.7%, and segregating when the standard deviation between donors exceeded 5%. A statistical classification framework was built to diagnose cytomegalovirus status from the catalog of TCR beta chain sequences. In a later analysis, TCR nucleotide sequences were compared against IMGT/GENE-DB human TR gene sequences so that V and J genes could be assigned. A later analysis assigned CDR3 sequences and most-parsimonious VDJ recombination scenarios with the TCRdist pipeline. In a later analysis, each TCR beta chain was defined by its CDR3 amino acid sequence together with its V-gene family, and reads lacking a unique V-gene family were excluded. To address suspected cross-contamination and a sequencing artifact, a later analysis removed roughly 580 highly shared, low-generation-probability nucleotide sequences. For each public chain, a later analysis derived a clonal expansion index from normalized ranks of inferred template counts within each repertoire. In a later analysis, generation probabilities were computed with a VDJ recombination model fitted to out-of-frame rearrangements, and the resulting probabilities were checked against IGoR. In a later analysis, TCR-TCR, TCR-HLA and TCR-CMV co-occurrence was scored with hypergeometric tests, and a repertoire-size bias correction was applied to TCR pairs. In a later analysis, false discovery rates were estimated by permuting HLA or CMV assignments 20 times. In a later analysis, co-occurring TCRs were grouped with DBSCAN, and TCRdist sequence similarity was added when clustering was performed within HLA-allele-positive subsets. Repertoires with fewer than 30,000 or more than 120,000 public chains were left out of co-occurrence clustering, as were several repertoires with anomalous nucleotide sharing. TCRdb's version of the immuneACCESS table is confined to in-frame rearrangements and falls short of the full clone set. An unresolved V gene accounts for under half of the shortfall where checked; the remainder is of unknown origin. D and trimming come from the DNA, and the V and J calls and clone size come from that table. This sample gives about 160,000 clones in total; around 79% of them show up just once. Approximately 3.7% of the sample lies in the top ten.

This specimen comes from a study of cytomegalovirus exposure and HLA in healthy donors (dated by TCRdb to 2016 to 2017). For the wider study: An earlier analysis of some 620 of the donors reported approximately 280 Gb of sequence data and around 100 million unique TCR beta sequences obtained from around 170 million T cells. Alongside the repertoire data, information on donor age, sex, ethnicity and CMV serostatus was compiled. In an earlier analysis of roughly 540 of the donors, high-throughput TCR beta sequencing was used to judge whether each TCR beta V gene segment behaved as functional or pseudogenic. Of the 350 to 450 genotyped donors, 65% to 90% were placed in the genetic ancestry cluster associated with self-reported Caucasian donors. To predict cytomegalovirus infection status, the study brought together high-throughput TCR immunosequencing, statistical association of individual TCRs with disease status, and machine learning. Across under 500 genotyped donors of the cohort, an average of roughly 230,000 unique TCR beta nucleotide sequences per donor were sequenced, and approximately 17% of those sequences were non-productive. The number of typed donors differed by locus: 629-630 for A, B, C, DRB1 and DQB1; approximately 520 for DQA1; fewer than 610 for DPA1; and around 470 for DPB1. Using immunosequencing, the study profiled T cell repertoires from about 620 subjects and related those repertoires to cytomegalovirus serostatus. In a later analysis, previously published TCR beta repertoires from 550 to 750 donors were re-analyzed and high-resolution HLA genotyping was added so that TCR occurrence patterns could be studied. A later genetic analysis took genome-wide SNP genotypes for about 65% of the 666 donors and used that subset as a discovery cohort. HLA typing included class I and class II loci at four-digit resolution. Rather than drawing on any new phenotypic data, the later analysis identified candidate immune exposures from TCR beta sequences and the way those sequences occurred across donors. About five DR-DQ haplotypes were treated as single units for association and clustering because of strong linkage in the cohort. Along with the approximately 670-subject first cohort, a separate validation cohort of roughly 110 different subjects was used. Roughly 300 gigabases of sequencing data and 70 million to 100 million unique TCR sequences were included in an early release covering about 700 HLA-typed donors. Every repertoire in the discovery cohort had been generated on one and the same sequencing platform. The study aimed to test whether signatures of past pathogen exposure could be identified by cataloging public T cell receptors. What the work shows at the level of the full study, not this receptor alone: Roughly 15 rarely observed V segments, including chromosome 9 orphons, were excluded from the earlier analysis of a few hundred of the donors because counts were too low. CMV serostatus was the only immune exposure information available for the cohort. In a later analysis, 16,951 TCR beta sequences were associated with specific HLA alleles at a false discovery rate of 0.05. Linkage disequilibrium might explain the correlated functional status among segregating V segments, but an unknown experimental factor could not be ruled out. Because the 87-base-pair reads could not distinguish some IMGT-functional V segments, including TRBV6-2 and TRBV6-3, those segments were excluded. Broadly in line with IMGT annotations, most TCR beta V segments showed up in productive rearrangements about 87% or about 30% of the time in an earlier analysis of approximately 640 of the donors. The study listed 150 to 200 TCR beta chains as associated with cytomegalovirus. Most CMV-associated TCR beta chains appeared to be HLA-restricted in a later analysis, and the HLA associations seemed to be driven largely by CMV exposure. Because HLA typing was missing for some donors at each locus, association tests included only the typed subset. The classifier was reported to diagnose cytomegalovirus status with high specificity and sensitivity in both the original and validation cohorts. In a later analysis, several top co-occurrence clusters were reported to appear linked to parvovirus B19, influenza, CMV and Epstein-Barr virus. According to a later analysis, TCR association rates differed among HLA loci, with DRB1 alleles showing the most associated TCRs and HLA-C alleles showing the fewest. A further reported finding was that TCR beta sequences accurately predicted the HLA-A and HLA-B alleles for most subjects in the first cohort. A later genetic analysis associated a missense DCLRE1C variant with V-gene and J-gene trimming of TCR beta chains, and an independent cohort replicated the association. While some public TCRs were present in many individuals, most TCR sequences turned up only very rarely across donors. The cohort was sequenced for TCR beta chains only, and without alpha or paired-chain data the features that could be detected were limited. A cluster of highly shared sequence variants was judged likely to represent a technical artifact of the sequencing pipeline. In a later analysis, HLA-associated TCR beta chains were found to be more clonally expanded and to have lower generation probabilities than equally common non-associated chains. In vitro tests confirmed that a few of the cytomegalovirus-associated TCR beta chains recognize cytomegalovirus antigens. The authors suggested that the approach could potentially be generalized to other disease states and immunological phenotypes. A later genetic analysis reported fewer N-insertions in productive TCRs among donors in an Asian-associated ancestry cluster than the roughly 640-donor mean. When HLA alleles, especially DR and DQ, strongly co-occurred, TCR associations were difficult to assign to individual alleles. Roughly uniform sequencing depth across donors was assumed in presence/absence analyses, although this assumption may not hold.

The cohort was made up of about 670 healthy bone marrow donors. Cohort members were all nominally healthy when sampled, although unrecorded immune exposures were likely present. Of the approximately 700 cohort members, approximately 290 had a positive CMV serostatus and 352 had a negative one, while no CMV serostatus was recorded for the donor. A peripheral blood sample was provided by each donor, and peripheral blood mononuclear cells were used for TCR beta sequencing. The Qiagen DNeasy Blood Extraction Kit was used to extract genomic DNA from the blood cell samples. CDR1 and CDR2 are drawn from the germline V gene (reference sequence): DFQATT, SNEGSKA. CDR3 length: 9 amino acids, cysteine to phenylalanine. The only DNA kept is the CDR3, 27 bases in frame from the first base. Trimming costs V 6 bases and J 16 bases, and their ends lie 10 bases apart.

Sequencing used PBMCs. The chain joins TRBV20-1 to TRBJ1-6; the best D guess is TRBD1, with 5 bases matching. The source is a human donor in good health. The CDR3 region has the sequence CSAEEGLHF. The bases read TGCAGTGCCGAGGAGGGGCTCCACTTT.